This is a list of T cell receptor beta chains from one sample in a study of T cell repertoires in cytomegalovirus infection. TCRdb re-called the reads through MiXCR, storing one row per CDR3 protein. Altogether 60,000 to 75,000 distinct CDR3 sequences are present, approximately 30% being singletons, with the ten largest covering roughly 60%. Which antigens these TCRs recognize remains unknown. This specimen consisted of CD8+ T cells from cultured PBMCs, obtained from culture after CMV antigen stimulation. These receptors originate from a human donor in good health (CMV status not recorded). Some clones in this sample may be carry-over from other donors' samples. CDR3s leave out the opening cysteine and the closing phenylalanine or tryptophan. Clone size is stated in some rows and not others, as once, few, many or a class when expanded.

TRBJ2-5 TRBV9 NA ASSEGWQAQETQY
TRBJ2-5 TRBV7-3 NA VSSKLVEETQY
TRBJ2-5 TRBV30 NA AWSSGQALEETQY
TRBJ2-5 TRBV3-1 few ASSLMFGTESWTQY
TRBJ2-2 TRBV12-5 many ASGGLAGNTGELF
TRBJ2-3 TRBV5-1 NA ASSLEGQGTDTQY
TRBJ2-1 TRBV28 few ASSRVGGRNEQF
TRBJ2-3 TRBV28 NA ASGYRDTQY
TRBJ2-5 TRBV27 NA ASSLLRAGSGETQY
TRBJ2-3 TRBV6-1 many ATHTPGDPRRDTQY
TRBJ2-2 TRBV6-4 NA ASSDSGTGGELF
TRBJ2-5 TRBV28 NA ASGIQETQY
TRBJ2-7 TRBV7-9 NA ASSLAARAYEQY
TRBJ2-3 TRBV11-2 NA ASSHTAGGPTDTQY
TRBJ1-5 TRBV12-3/TRBV12-4 few ASSLVWGNNQPQH
TRBJ2-3 TRBV7-9 many ASSFPTDTQY
TRBJ2-7 TRBV3-1 NA ASSQGLASYEQY
TRBJ2-2 TRBV7-7 NA ASSPRGLGELF
TRBJ1-2 TRBV25-1 NA ASWDRGGYT
TRBJ1-4 TRBV15 NA ATSIVQGNEKLF
TRBJ2-7 TRBV7-6 many ASSLAGGMSYEQY
TRBJ2-7 TRBV7-9 many ASSPKERKTASYEQY
TRBJ1-4 TRBV4-3 few ASSQDGRVGEKLF
TRBJ1-1 TRBV6-1 medium-sized ASSDGQNTEAF
TRBJ1-1 TRBV2 NA ASSDRAAGTNTEAF
TRBJ2-7 TRBV30 NA AWSLGVDYEQY
TRBJ2-1 TRBV20-1 few SARDTRTSYNEQF
TRBJ2-5 TRBV15 NA ATSRDILGQGWETQY
TRBJ2-7 TRBV7-9 NA ASSLPTGPYEQY
TRBJ2-7 TRBV6-1 many AAAKRSGREYEQY
TRBJ2-7 TRBV7-9 NA ASSPPASYEQY
TRBJ2-2 TRBV7-2 few ASSPRGGSRTKRTGELF